This T cell receptor beta chain was identified in a study of blood T cell repertoires in COVID-19 (dated by TCRdb to 2020 to 2022). As for the study more broadly: Samples covering the acute and convalescent phases of COVID-19 were provided by collaborators in the United States, Italy and Spain. The prospective study material was composed of cDNA or gDNA derived from T cells, B-cell-depleted T cells, or PBMCs. Subjects who had been exposed to COVID-19, were actively infected with it, or had recovered from it provided the deeply sampled blood TCRbeta repertoires that made up the dataset. The repertoires were released in a freely available public database meant as a resource for research on the immune response to SARS-CoV-2. The samples were drawn from the first 160 participants of the ongoing ImmuneRACE study and from under 1,500 subjects provided by 6 global collaborators. Sample metadata almost always included a de-identified subject ID, COVID-19 status, age in years and sex. Where HLA class I and class II types were available, the types were taken from metadata supplied by the sample provider, not from assay-based typing. What the work shows at the level of the full study, not this receptor alone: The quantity of clinical and demographic metadata differed by source and by participant and was supplied without curation.

One collaborating source in Seattle enrolled patients during active infection and followed them longitudinally through the course of disease. Collaborating institutions collected whole blood in K2EDTA tubes following their own protocols. For TCRbeta analysis, collaborators shipped samples as frozen whole blood, isolated PBMCs, or DNA extracted from either of those sample types. TCRbeta CDR3 regions were amplified from genomic DNA by means of the immunoSEQ Assay, a bias-controlled multiplex PCR. In the paper's pipeline: Within the assay, amplification of reference gene primers was used to estimate how many nucleated cells each sample contained. To quantify the absolute abundance of each unique TCRbeta CDR3 rearrangement, sequence reads were collapsed and filtered. For each sample, productive Simpson clonality was calculated by taking the square root of Simpson's diversity index across productive rearrangements. In its TCRdb copy, this immuneACCESS table keeps in-frame sequences only and misses some clones. Where compared with another copy, unresolved V genes explain less than half of these, and the others have no known cause. That table furnishes V, J and clone size, whereas the DNA furnished D and trimming. The sample table shows about 230,000 clones, and just over 85% are seen once. The ten top clones hold 11% of the sample.

The germline ends are 20 bases apart after V is trimmed by 4 bases and J by 6 bases. The germline V gene gives CDR1 as LGHNA and CDR2 as YSLEER. From its cysteine to its phenylalanine, the CDR3 spans 16 amino acids. The CDR3 DNA has 48 bases and is translated from base 1. Of note for this clone: It has no known antigen specificity. Base qualities are missing; no much larger clone stands one base away.

The sequenced sample was peripheral blood. This TCR came from a man over 45 with COVID-19, enrolled during active disease. The chain is made from TRBV4-3 and TRBJ2-3; TRBD2 might be the D gene, on 6 matching bases. The DNA sequence is TGCGCCAGCAGCCTCACCTTGCGGCGGCTAGCGGATACGCAGTATTTT. The encoded protein is CASSLTLRRLADTQYF.